These T cell receptor beta chains were read from a single sample in a study of response to subunit inactivated influenza vaccine. TCRdb re-called the RT-PCR reads through MiXCR, storing one row per CDR3 protein. This table has 400,000 to 550,000 distinct CDR3 sequences, 25% appearing once. The sequencing used CD4+ T cells sorted from PBMCs, collected roughly 5 days after vaccination. The receptor source for this set is a man over 45 who received an inactivated influenza vaccine. Both conserved end residues are part of each CDR3. A D gene is named only where the DNA matches it firmly. Clone size is stated in some rows and not others, as once, few, many or a class when expanded.

D gene: .
J gene: TRBJ2-7
V gene: TRBV6-5
clone size: few
CDR3 protein: CASSYLTGNEQYF
CDR3 DNA: TGTGCCAGCAGTTACCTAACGGGGAACGAGCAGTACTTC

D gene: TRBD1
J gene: TRBJ1-4
V gene: TRBV5-4
clone size: few
CDR3 protein: CASSSQGAANEKLFF
CDR3 DNA: TGTGCCAGCAGCTCACAGGGGGCGGCTAATGAAAAACTGTTTTTT

D gene: .
J gene: TRBJ2-2
V gene: TRBV20-1
clone size: many
CDR3 protein: CSASSSSNGELFF
CDR3 DNA: TGCAGTGCTAGTAGTTCTTCGAACGGGGAGCTGTTTTTT

D gene: TRBD1
J gene: TRBJ1-1
V gene: TRBV5-1
clone size: .
CDR3 protein: CASSTGEVDTEAFF
CDR3 DNA: TGCGCCAGCAGCACAGGGGAGGTCGACACTGAAGCTTTCTTT

D gene: .
J gene: TRBJ2-1
V gene: TRBV20-1
clone size: few
CDR3 protein: CSATLQSSYNEQFF
CDR3 DNA: TGCAGTGCTACCCTCCAAAGCTCCTACAATGAGCAGTTCTTC

D gene: .
J gene: TRBJ2-7
V gene: TRBV7-2
clone size: .
CDR3 protein: CASSGTPGGLASQYF
CDR3 DNA: TGTGCCAGCAGCGGGACCCCCGGCGGGCTAGCGTCACAGTACTTC

D gene: .
J gene: TRBJ2-7
V gene: TRBV10-3
clone size: .
CDR3 protein: CAIRGEEGPFWEQYF
CDR3 DNA: TGTGCCATCAGGGGTGAGGAGGGCCCTTTTTGGGAGCAGTACTTC

D gene: TRBD1
J gene: TRBJ2-1
V gene: TRBV7-2
clone size: .
CDR3 protein: CASSRDRGAPHEQFF
CDR3 DNA: TGTGCCAGCAGCCGGGACAGGGGTGCTCCCCATGAGCAGTTCTTC

D gene: .
J gene: TRBJ1-5
V gene: TRBV7-2
clone size: .
CDR3 protein: CASSLTRDFNQPQHF
CDR3 DNA: TGTGCCAGCAGCTTAACCAGGGATTTCAATCAGCCCCAGCATTTT

D gene: .
J gene: TRBJ1-1
V gene: TRBV7-2
clone size: few
CDR3 protein: CASSLVGGGGDTEAFF
CDR3 DNA: TGTGCCAGCAGCTTAGTGGGAGGAGGGGGTGACACTGAAGCTTTCTTT

D gene: TRBD1
J gene: TRBJ2-7
V gene: TRBV7-9
clone size: few
CDR3 protein: CASSLEGASGYEQYF
CDR3 DNA: TGTGCCAGCAGCTTAGAGGGGGCCTCAGGGTACGAGCAGTACTTC

D gene: .
J gene: TRBJ2-1
V gene: TRBV3-1
clone size: .
CDR3 protein: CASSQNLGNEQFF
CDR3 DNA: TGTGCCAGCAGCCAAAATTTGGGTAATGAGCAGTTCTTC

D gene: .
J gene: TRBJ2-2
V gene: TRBV3-1
clone size: .
CDR3 protein: CASSRIGGGELFF
CDR3 DNA: TGTGCCAGCAGCCGAATTGGTGGCGGGGAGCTGTTTTTT

D gene: TRBD1
J gene: TRBJ1-1
V gene: TRBV4-3
clone size: .
CDR3 protein: CASSLTGGVNTEAFF
CDR3 DNA: TGCGCCAGCAGTCTCACAGGGGGCGTGAACACTGAAGCTTTCTTT

D gene: .
J gene: TRBJ2-3
V gene: TRBV7-2
clone size: .
CDR3 protein: CASSPWGVRTDTQYF
CDR3 DNA: TGTGCCAGCAGCCCCTGGGGGGTTCGGACAGATACGCAGTATTTT

D gene: TRBD1
J gene: TRBJ2-7
V gene: TRBV20-1
clone size: few
CDR3 protein: CSALKGGSEQYF
CDR3 DNA: TGCAGTGCTCTAAAAGGGGGCTCGGAGCAGTACTTC

D gene: .
J gene: TRBJ1-4
V gene: TRBV20-1
clone size: .
CDR3 protein: CSAVDSSNEKLFF
CDR3 DNA: TGCAGTGCTGTGGACAGCTCGAATGAAAAACTGTTTTTT

D gene: .
J gene: TRBJ2-3
V gene: TRBV7-9
clone size: few
CDR3 protein: CASSFWAENTDTQYF
CDR3 DNA: TGTGCCAGCAGCTTCTGGGCGGAAAACACAGATACGCAGTATTTT

D gene: .
J gene: TRBJ2-2
V gene: TRBV9
clone size: .
CDR3 protein: CASSQRVAGTGELFF
CDR3 DNA: TGTGCCAGCAGCCAACGGGTGGCGGGGACCGGGGAGCTGTTTTTT

D gene: TRBD1
J gene: TRBJ2-7
V gene: TRBV6-2/TRBV6-3
clone size: .
CDR3 protein: CASMGLQGAYEQYF
CDR3 DNA: TGTGCCAGCATGGGCCTGCAGGGGGCCTACGAGCAGTACTTC

D gene: TRBD1
J gene: TRBJ2-1
V gene: TRBV27
clone size: .
CDR3 protein: CASSIRDRTRNEQFF
CDR3 DNA: TGTGCCAGCAGTATCCGGGACAGGACACGCAATGAGCAGTTCTTC

D gene: .
J gene: TRBJ2-5
V gene: TRBV4-1
clone size: .
CDR3 protein: CASSQLGGDTQYF
CDR3 DNA: TGCGCCAGCAGCCAGCTTGGGGGAGATACCCAGTACTTC

D gene: TRBD2
J gene: TRBJ2-1
V gene: TRBV9
clone size: few
CDR3 protein: CASSPRGRTSGLVDEQFF
CDR3 DNA: TGTGCCAGCAGCCCGAGAGGACGGACTAGCGGTCTTGTAGATGAGCAGTTCTTC

D gene: .
J gene: TRBJ2-7
V gene: TRBV29-1
clone size: .
CDR3 protein: CSVGMRLGEQYF
CDR3 DNA: TGCAGCGTAGGAATGAGGTTGGGCGAGCAGTACTTC

D gene: TRBD2
J gene: TRBJ2-7
V gene: TRBV20-1
clone size: few
CDR3 protein: CSASGTSGLEQYF
CDR3 DNA: TGCAGTGCTAGTGGGACTAGCGGTCTCGAGCAGTACTTC

D gene: .
J gene: TRBJ2-7
V gene: TRBV28
clone size: few
CDR3 protein: CASSWTPTYEQYF
CDR3 DNA: TGTGCCAGCAGCTGGACACCCACCTACGAGCAGTACTTC

D gene: TRBD1
J gene: TRBJ1-5
V gene: TRBV2
clone size: .
CDR3 protein: CASRAGQIRNQPQHF
CDR3 DNA: TGTGCCAGCAGGGCGGGACAGATCCGCAATCAGCCCCAGCATTTT

D gene: .
J gene: TRBJ1-1
V gene: TRBV7-2
clone size: .
CDR3 protein: CASRHTYRGNTEAFF
CDR3 DNA: TGTGCCAGCCGACATACCTACCGGGGCAACACTGAAGCTTTCTTT

D gene: TRBD1
J gene: TRBJ2-7
V gene: TRBV20-1
clone size: .
CDR3 protein: CRDRTGQDYEQYF
CDR3 DNA: TGCAGGGACAGAACGGGACAGGACTACGAGCAGTACTTC

D gene: .
J gene: TRBJ2-1
V gene: TRBV7-9
clone size: many
CDR3 protein: CASSADGHSYNEQFF
CDR3 DNA: TGTGCCAGCAGCGCAGACGGACATTCCTACAATGAGCAGTTCTTC

D gene: .
J gene: TRBJ2-1
V gene: TRBV7-3
clone size: few
CDR3 protein: CASSYRGGSNEQFF
CDR3 DNA: TGTGCCAGCAGCTACAGGGGGGGAAGCAATGAGCAGTTCTTC

D gene: .
J gene: TRBJ2-5
V gene: TRBV4-1
clone size: few
CDR3 protein: CASSQPIQGETQYF
CDR3 DNA: TGCGCCAGCAGCCAACCCATTCAGGGGGAGACCCAGTACTTC

D gene: .
J gene: TRBJ2-7
V gene: TRBV25-1
clone size: .
CDR3 protein: CASSETGAYEQYF
CDR3 DNA: TGTGCCAGCAGTGAAACAGGCGCCTACGAGCAGTACTTC

D gene: .
J gene: TRBJ2-3
V gene: TRBV10-3
clone size: .
CDR3 protein: CATETGPSTDTQYF
CDR3 DNA: TGTGCCACGGAGACAGGTCCTAGCACAGATACGCAGTATTTT

D gene: .
J gene: TRBJ2-3
V gene: TRBV24-1
clone size: many
CDR3 protein: CATSGHPTDTQYF
CDR3 DNA: TGTGCCACCAGTGGGCACCCCACAGATACGCAGTATTTT

D gene: TRBD2
J gene: TRBJ2-1
V gene: TRBV5-6
clone size: many
CDR3 protein: CASSFPGTNHNEQFF
CDR3 DNA: TGTGCCAGCAGCTTCCCCGGGACTAACCACAATGAGCAGTTCTTC

D gene: .
J gene: TRBJ1-2
V gene: TRBV20-1
clone size: few
CDR3 protein: CSATSGNYGYTF
CDR3 DNA: TGCAGTGCTACTTCCGGCAACTATGGCTACACCTTC

D gene: .
J gene: TRBJ2-3
V gene: TRBV7-9
clone size: .
CDR3 protein: CASSFVVTDTQYF
CDR3 DNA: TGTGCCAGCAGCTTTGTGGTTACAGATACGCAGTATTTT

D gene: .
J gene: TRBJ1-2
V gene: TRBV28
clone size: .
CDR3 protein: CASTRGRLYGYTF
CDR3 DNA: TGTGCCAGCACCCGGGGACGGCTTTATGGCTACACCTTC

D gene: .
J gene: TRBJ1-5
V gene: TRBV6-2/TRBV6-3
clone size: .
CDR3 protein: CASRDASNQPQHF
CDR3 DNA: TGTGCCAGCAGGGACGCAAGCAATCAGCCCCAGCATTTT

D gene: .
J gene: TRBJ2-1
V gene: TRBV2
clone size: .
CDR3 protein: CASSEEVQVYNEQFF
CDR3 DNA: TGTGCCAGCAGTGAAGAGGTACAGGTCTACAATGAGCAGTTCTTC

D gene: .
J gene: TRBJ1-4
V gene: TRBV29-1
clone size: .
CDR3 protein: CSVYREKLFF
CDR3 DNA: TGCAGCGTCTATCGTGAAAAACTGTTTTTT

D gene: TRBD2
J gene: TRBJ2-1
V gene: TRBV20-1
clone size: once
CDR3 protein: CSATRLAGNYNEQFF
CDR3 DNA: TGCAGTGCTACACGACTAGCTGGAAACTACAATGAGCAGTTCTTC

D gene: TRBD1
J gene: TRBJ1-2
V gene: TRBV6-1
clone size: .
CDR3 protein: CASSEFAGGDGYTF
CDR3 DNA: TGTGCCAGCAGTGAATTCGCAGGGGGCGATGGCTACACCTTC

D gene: .
J gene: TRBJ2-1
V gene: TRBV7-9
clone size: .
CDR3 protein: CASSATEYRLNNEQFF
CDR3 DNA: TGTGCCAGCAGCGCGACGGAGTACCGACTCAACAATGAGCAGTTCTTC

D gene: .
J gene: TRBJ2-7
V gene: TRBV4-2
clone size: .
CDR3 protein: CASGQNRGGDEQYF
CDR3 DNA: TGTGCCAGCGGACAAAACAGGGGAGGGGACGAGCAGTACTTC

D gene: TRBD2
J gene: TRBJ2-5
V gene: TRBV20-1
clone size: few
CDR3 protein: CSAREGSGRAETQYF
CDR3 DNA: TGCAGTGCTAGAGAGGGTAGCGGGAGGGCAGAGACCCAGTACTTC

D gene: TRBD1
J gene: TRBJ2-1
V gene: TRBV5-5
clone size: many
CDR3 protein: CASIPIGTGDNEQFF
CDR3 DNA: TGTGCCAGCATCCCCATTGGGACAGGGGACAATGAGCAGTTCTTC

D gene: TRBD2
J gene: TRBJ2-1
V gene: TRBV20-1
clone size: few
CDR3 protein: CSAWLFALAGDEQFF
CDR3 DNA: TGCAGTGCTTGGCTCTTTGCCCTAGCGGGAGATGAGCAGTTCTTC

D gene: .
J gene: TRBJ2-7
V gene: TRBV24-1
clone size: .
CDR3 protein: CATSDLPRGRQYF
CDR3 DNA: TGTGCCACCAGTGATTTGCCCCGGGGGAGACAGTACTTC

D gene: .
J gene: TRBJ2-2
V gene: TRBV11-2
clone size: few
CDR3 protein: CASSLWGAKNTGELFF
CDR3 DNA: TGTGCCAGCAGCTTATGGGGGGCAAAAAACACCGGGGAGCTGTTTTTT

D gene: TRBD1
J gene: TRBJ1-5
V gene: TRBV30
clone size: .
CDR3 protein: CAWSVDRGNQPQHF
CDR3 DNA: TGTGCCTGGAGTGTCGACAGGGGCAATCAGCCCCAGCATTTT

D gene: .
J gene: TRBJ2-3
V gene: TRBV10-2
clone size: .
CDR3 protein: CASSEREDTQYF
CDR3 DNA: TGCGCCAGCAGTGAAAGGGAGGATACGCAGTATTTT

D gene: .
J gene: TRBJ1-1
V gene: TRBV24-1
clone size: few
CDR3 protein: CATSAAGGRTEAFF
CDR3 DNA: TGTGCCACCAGTGCGGCGGGGGGTAGGACTGAAGCTTTCTTT

D gene: .
J gene: TRBJ2-1
V gene: TRBV14
clone size: .
CDR3 protein: CASSQDMARSYNEQFF
CDR3 DNA: TGTGCCAGCAGCCAAGATATGGCTAGATCCTACAATGAGCAGTTCTTC

D gene: TRBD1
J gene: TRBJ1-2
V gene: TRBV20-1
clone size: .
CDR3 protein: CSARATLAGTVHGYTF
CDR3 DNA: TGCAGTGCTAGAGCCACCTTGGCCGGGACAGTGCATGGCTACACCTTC

D gene: .
J gene: TRBJ2-7
V gene: TRBV10-3
clone size: .
CDR3 protein: CAISDSRSSYEQYF
CDR3 DNA: TGTGCCATCAGTGACAGTAGATCCTCCTACGAGCAGTACTTC

D gene: .
J gene: TRBJ2-1
V gene: TRBV7-2
clone size: .
CDR3 protein: CASSLGDRGAEQFF
CDR3 DNA: TGTGCCAGCAGCTTAGGGGACCGGGGGGCTGAGCAGTTCTTC

D gene: .
J gene: TRBJ1-1
V gene: TRBV6-5
clone size: .
CDR3 protein: CASRARGEAFF
CDR3 DNA: TGTGCCAGCAGGGCACGGGGTGAAGCTTTCTTT